The present entry profiles one T cell receptor beta chain with its context. This entry is derived from a study of PD-L1 blockade in urothelial cancer. Study summary: About 85% of the roughly 30 patients were males with bladder-origin urothelial cancer. Prior chemotherapy in patients spanned 0 to 3 regimens. Blood was analyzed 3 weeks (second dose) and 6 weeks after treatment start.

Time point: peripheral blood 6 weeks after treatment start. The data were produced by immunoSEQ multiplex PCR, yet TCRdb's version contains in-frame clones alone and is incomplete. The table has 40,000 to 50,000 clones, around 85% seen once; the top ten hold under 11%. The germline gives CDR1 WNHNN, CDR2 SYGVQD (reference sequence). This CDR3 comprises 13 residues. Trimming took off 8 bases at V and 5 bases at J, with 12 bases between the two ends. The TCR was taken from a man aged 60 to 75 with urothelial cancer. Sequencing was performed on PBMCs, taken around atezolizumab (anti-PD-L1) treatment. The chain joins TRBV10-1 to TRBJ2-2; tentative D call: TRBD1 (5 bases). CDR3: CASSESGTGELFF. The CDR3 region has the DNA TGCGCCAGCTCCGAGTCAGGGACCGGGGAGCTGTTTTTT.